The 20 T cell receptor beta chains below come from one sample, sequenced in a study of human T cells and chemical hapten exposure. This sample's time point: patch test 2, 6 weeks after DPC sensitization. Indicated treatment: therapeutic diphenylcyclopropenone sensitization with weekly scalp DPC. MiXCR, run by TCRdb on the RACE reads, gives a single entry per CDR3 protein. The sample consists of 75,000 to 95,000 distinct CDR3 sequences, approximately 11% of them appearing once. Sequencing was performed on whole blood, taken in connection with sensitization to the hapten diphenylcyclopropenone (DPC). These receptors came from a man in his forties or fifties with alopecia areata. Some clones in this sample may be carry-over from other donors' samples.

This clonotype was seen a handful of times. The chain joins TRBV4-1 to TRBJ2-3; 9 bases align to TRBD2. This CDR3 contains 18 residues. Germline loops: CDR1 MGHRA, CDR2 YSYEKL. V trimming: 1 base; J trimming: 0 bases; junction bases outside the gene matches: 8. The chain's CDR3 is CASSQVSGGSPSTDTQYF. In DNA, the CDR3 is TGCGCCAGCAGCCAAGTTAGCGGGGGTTCCCCTAGCACAGATACGCAGTATTTT.

The genes are TRBV20-1 and TRBJ2-5, with a tentative D call TRBD1 (5 bases). The CDR3 length is 11 residues. Germline V lookup: CDR1 DFQATT, CDR2 SNEGSKA (reference sequence). In nucleotides, the CDR3 is TGCAGCGTGGGGCCCCGGCGGACCCAGTACTTC. Translated, it gives CSVGPRRTQYF.

This clonotype showed up many times. The genes are TRBV7-2 and TRBJ2-3; D gene unclear. Germline loops: CDR1 SGHTA, CDR2 FQGNSA. The CDR3 extends over 14 amino acids. V was clipped by 5 bases and J by 1 base, with 10 bases between them. The CDR3 sequence: CASSRDWGTDTQYF. The CDR3 bases are TGTGCCAGCAGCCGCGACTGGGGCACAGATACGCAGTATTTT.

The chain has TRBV6-4 and TRBJ2-1; 15 nucleotides align to TRBD2. Germline CDR1 and CDR2: MRHNA and SNTAGT. There are 17 residues in the CDR3. V lost 6 bases, J lost 9 bases, and 12 bases stayed unmatched. The CDR3 region has the DNA TGTGCCAGCAGCCTACAGGGACTAGCGGGAGGAGGTGGTGAGCAGTTCTTC. This translates into CASSLQGLAGGGGEQFF.

This clonotype was seen a few times. This chain joins TRBV14 and TRBJ2-1; 11 positions match TRBD2. Germline V gene lookup returns CDR1 SGHDN and CDR2 FVKESK. J lost 9 bases, V lost 2 bases, and 3 bases had no gene match. This CDR3 has 14 amino acids. CDR3 nucleotides: TGTGCCAGCAGCCAATTTCTAGCGGGAGGTGAGCAGTTCTTC. Protein sequence: CASSQFLAGGEQFF.

V is TRBV20-1 and J is TRBJ2-7; 9 nucleotides match TRBD1. CDR1 DFQATT and CDR2 SNEGSKA come from the germline V gene (reference sequence). The CDR3 length is 15 residues. The trim removed 6 bases at V and 4 bases at J, leaving 13 bases unmatched. CDR3 loop: CSAPNALGQGYEQYF. The DNA for the CDR3 is TGCAGTGCCCCGAATGCCCTGGGACAGGGTTACGAGCAGTACTTC.

The chain carries TRBV29-1 and TRBJ2-3; TRBD2 matches 14 bases. There are 16 residues in the CDR3. Germline CDR1 reads SQVTM; CDR2 reads ANQGSEA. V was clipped by 4 bases and J by 2 bases; unmatched bases: 5. CDR3 in DNA: TGCAGCGTTGTCGCGGGACTAGCGGGAGACACAGATACGCAGTATTTT. Translated: CSVVAGLAGDTDTQYF.

V is TRBV12-3 or TRBV12-4 and J is TRBJ2-1, with D tentatively TRBD2 (6 bases). Trimming removed 5 bases at V and 9 bases at J, with 17 bases between. This CDR3 has 14 residues. CDR3 DNA sequence: TGTGCCAGCAGTCAATCGGGAGTGAATTTTGAGCAGTTCTTC. Amino acids: CASSQSGVNFEQFF.

This rearrangement joins TRBV10-3 to TRBJ2-7; the D gene is possibly TRBD2 (5 bases). This CDR3 has 12 residues. CDR1 and CDR2 from the germline V gene are ENHRY and SYGVKD. V was pared by 8 bases and J by 3 bases, with 11 bases between. CDR3 sequence reads: CAIGSHVYEQYV. CDR3 sequence (DNA): TGTGCCATCGGGAGTCATGTCTACGAGCAGTACGTC.

The rearrangement uses TRBV25-1 and TRBJ2-1; no clear D. The V end lost 2 bases, the J end lost 6 bases, and 8 bases lay between the germline ends. Germline V lookup: CDR1 MGHDK, CDR2 SYGVNS. CDR3 length: 13 residues. This CDR3 is CASSEQVTNEQFF. The DNA of the CDR3 is TGTGCCAGCAGTGAACAGGTAACCAATGAGCAGTTCTTC.

The chain carries TRBV11-2 and TRBJ2-1; weak D call: TRBD2 (6 bases). The germline V gene has CDR1 SGHAT and CDR2 FQNNGV. Deletions cut 6 bases from V and 3 bases from J, with 12 bases between. The CDR3 extends over 14 amino acids. The CDR3 coding sequence is TGTGCCAGCAGTTCAATGACTAGCTACAATGAGCAGTTCTTC. Protein: CASSSMTSYNEQFF.

The rearrangement links TRBV10-2 to TRBJ2-3; D remains unclear. Germline V lookup: CDR1 WSHSY, CDR2 SAAADI. The ends were cut back, 5 bases at V and 4 bases at J, with 10 bases in the middle. The CDR3 spans 13 residues. Here the CDR3 reads CASSSIYADTQYF. DNA for the CDR3: TGCGCCAGCAGTTCTATCTACGCAGATACGCAGTATTTT.

This clonotype was found many times. J is TRBJ2-5 and V is TRBV6-2 or TRBV6-3; D remains ambiguous. Germline V lookup: CDR1 MNHEY, CDR2 SVGEGT. The ends were cut back, 7 bases at V and 1 base at J, with 7 bases in the middle. The length of the CDR3 is 12 residues. In DNA, the CDR3 is TGTGCCAGCAAGACAAGCCAAGAGACCCAGTACTTC. It codes for CASKTSQETQYF.

In this sample, this clonotype turned up many times. The chain joins TRBV24-1 to TRBJ2-5, with a possible D match to TRBD1 (6 bases). Germline lookup yields CDR1 KGHDR and CDR2 SFDVKD. The V end was cut by 5 bases, the J end by 0 bases, with 15 bases between. The CDR3 consists of 16 residues. The CDR3 is CATSGTDSFYQETQYF. The CDR3 region has the DNA TGTGCCACCAGTGGTACGGACAGTTTTTACCAAGAGACCCAGTACTTC.

This clonotype has just a few counts. The chain combines TRBV27 with TRBJ2-7, with unresolved D. Germline lookup yields CDR1 MNHEY and CDR2 SMNVEV (reference sequence). The V gene lost 3 bases and the J gene lost 2 bases, with 8 bases spanning the gap. The CDR3 runs to 13 residues. The CDR3 is CASSLGRAYEQYF. The CDR3 DNA reads as TGTGCCAGCAGTTTGGGCCGAGCCTACGAGCAGTACTTC.

V gene TRBV4-3 combines with J gene TRBJ1-2, with a tentative D call TRBD1 (5 bases). Per germline, CDR1 LGHNA and CDR2 YSLEER. This CDR3 is 15 amino acids long. Trimming shortened V by 0 bases and J by 2 bases, and 10 bases separated the two germline ends. The CDR3 DNA sequence: TGCGCCAGCAGCCAAGATCAGGGTGAGAACTATGGCTACACCTTC. This codes for CASSQDQGENYGYTF.

This clonotype was seen a few times. The V gene is TRBV7-2, the J gene TRBJ2-3; a weak D match, TRBD2 (6 bases). Trimming left V 4 bases short and J 5 bases short, with 16 bases between. Germline CDR1 reads SGHTA; CDR2 reads FQGNSA. This CDR3 comprises 15 residues. Here the CDR3 DNA reads TGTGCCAGCAGCTACGGACCCCCCGGGGGAGATACGCAGTATTTT. This encodes CASSYGPPGGDTQYF. Full variable domain (outside the CDR3, taken from reference TRBV7-2 and TRBJ2-3): GAGVSQSPSNKVTEKGKDVELRCDPISGHTALYWYRQSLGQGLEFLIYFQGNSAPDKSGLPSDRFSAERTGGSVSTLTIQRTQQEDSAVYLCASSYGPPGGDTQYFGPGTRLTVL.

This sequence joins TRBV29-1 and TRBJ2-2; D is undetermined. Trimming shortened V by 0 bases and J by 6 bases, and 5 bases separated the two germline ends. This CDR3 is 12 amino acids long. Looked up from germline, CDR1 is SQVTM and CDR2 is ANQGSEA. In nucleotides, the CDR3 is TGCAGCGTTGAAGATTCTGCCGGGGAGCTGTTTTTT. It codes for CSVEDSAGELFF.

This clonotype was recorded a few times. The chain has TRBV6-5 and TRBJ2-2; D gene unclear. The germline CDR1 and CDR2 sequences are MNHEY and SVGAGI. This CDR3 is built from 14 residues. The V end was cut by 7 bases, the J end by 5 bases, with 14 bases between. The CDR3 reads CASTLTGGTGELFF. CDR3 DNA sequence: TGTGCCAGCACCCTTACCGGCGGAACCGGGGAGCTGTTTTTT.

This clonotype was found many times. This sequence joins TRBV7-2 and TRBJ2-7, with TRBD2 matching over 9 bases. The length of the CDR3 is 15 residues. Germline V gene data show CDR1 as SGHTA and CDR2 as FQGNSA. The V gene end was trimmed by 1 base and the J gene end by 2 bases; junction bases not matched to a gene: 3. CDR3 nucleotide sequence: TGTGCCAGCAGCTTAGTTGCGGGAGGGGCCTACGAGCAGTACGTC. Amino acids: CASSLVAGGAYEQYV.